Described below is a single T cell receptor (beta chain) sequence and its context. This sample was taken from a study of blood T cell repertoires in COVID-19. V lost 1 base and J 6 bases, leaving 8 bases between the germline ends. The CDR3 sequence is 13 residues long. The germline gives CDR1 KGHSH, CDR2 LQKENI. The assay was immunoSEQ multiplex PCR, and TCRdb's table has in-frame clones only and misses some. The repertoire consists of approximately 200,000 clones, with 84% occurring once and the leading ten covering about 7.8%. The clonotype was recovered from a woman over 75 with COVID-19, enrolled during active disease. The chain has TRBV18 and TRBJ2-3, with a weak D call TRBD2 (6 bases). Sequencing used peripheral blood. The CDR3 nucleotides are TGTGCCAGCTCACCACGGAGGGAGGATACGCAGTATTTT. Its protein product is CASSPRREDTQYF.